Each of the 24 T cell receptor beta chains below was sequenced from the same sample in a study of T cell responses to AZD1222 COVID-19 vaccine. The repertoire was sequenced with immunoSEQ multiplex PCR; TCRdb's copy has only in-frame clones and lacks some. In the table there are 150,000 to 170,000 clones, less than 90% of which are singletons. The sample consisted of peripheral blood, taken on day 0 of MenACWY control vaccination. The receptors come from an adult in good health.

This chain links TRBV19 with TRBJ1-1; 7 bases are a match to TRBD1. Germline V lookup: CDR1 LNHDA, CDR2 SQIVND (reference sequence). V shed 3 bases and J 5 bases; nucleotides not matched to a gene: 6. This CDR3 has 14 residues. The CDR3 is CASSILFRGTEAFF. The DNA for the CDR3 is TGTGCCAGTAGTATTTTATTCAGGGGGACTGAAGCTTTCTTT. Together with reference TRBV19 and TRBJ1-1, the CDR3 gives the full variable domain: DGGITQSPKYLFRKEGQNVTLSCEQNLNHDAMYWYRQDPGQGLRLIYYSQIVNDFQKGDIAEGYSVSREKKESFPLTVTSAQKNPTAFYLCASSILFRGTEAFFGQGTRLTVV.

The chain has TRBV5-1 and TRBJ2-2, with D perhaps matching TRBD1 or TRBD2 (5 bases each). Between the trimmed V and J ends, which lost 3 bases and 1 base, there was a span of 19 bases. The CDR3 covers 18 residues. Per the germline V gene, CDR1 is SGHRS and CDR2 is YFSETQ. This chain's CDR3 is CASSSGLLIRGNTGELFF. The CDR3 DNA is TGCGCCAGCAGCTCTGGACTCCTAATAAGGGGGAACACCGGGGAGCTGTTTTTT.

The chain recombines TRBV7-8 with TRBJ2-3; D is uncertain. There are 14 residues in the CDR3. V lost 3 bases and J 4 bases, leaving 11 bases between the germline ends. Germline lookup yields CDR1 SGHVS and CDR2 FQNEAQ. CDR3 amino acids: CASSFPGSPDTQYF. CDR3 coding DNA: TGTGCCAGCAGCTTCCCTGGTTCTCCAGATACGCAGTATTTT.

The gene calls are TRBV5-5 and TRBJ1-6; D gene ambiguous. Trimming left V 4 bases short and J 6 bases short, with 17 bases between. This CDR3 region has 16 residues. Germline V lookup: CDR1 SGHKS, CDR2 YYEKEE (reference sequence). The CDR3 region has the DNA TGTGCCAGCAGCCCCCGTGAGGCGGGGTTTAATTCACCCCTCCACTTT. It codes for CASSPREAGFNSPLHF.

The rearrangement uses TRBV7-8 and TRBJ1-2; 8 nucleotides align to TRBD1. Losses at the gene ends were 2 bases for V and 0 bases for J; bases not matched to a gene: 5. Germline V gene sequence: CDR1 SGHVS, CDR2 FQNEAQ. The length of the CDR3 is 16 residues. The chain's CDR3 is CASSLLDRVANYGYTF. For the CDR3, the DNA is TGTGCCAGCAGCTTACTGGACAGGGTCGCTAACTATGGCTACACCTTC.

The chain couples TRBV10-1 to TRBJ2-3; possible D gene TRBD2, 5 bases. CDR3 length equals 13 residues. Germline-derived CDR1 and CDR2 are WNHNN and SYGVQD (reference sequence). The germline V and J ends were trimmed by 7 bases and 2 bases, with 10 bases remaining between them. The CDR3 nucleotides are TGCGCCAGCACGTCGGGATTCACAGATACGCAGTATTTT. Translating it yields CASTSGFTDTQYF.

This clone was seen only a few times. The rearrangement links TRBV6-5 to TRBJ1-4, with no clear D. From germline, CDR1 is MNHEY and CDR2 SVGAGI. Trimming took 0 bases from V and 0 from J, leaving 5 bases between them. The CDR3 totals 15 residues. DNA for the CDR3: TGTGCCAGCAGTTACTCGGGATCAACTAATGAAAAACTGTTTTTT. This translates into CASSYSGSTNEKLFF.

This clone turned up a few times. The gene calls are TRBV3-1 (or the pseudogene TRBV3-2) and TRBJ2-1, with 7 bases lining up with TRBD2. V was pared by 1 base and J by 8 bases, with 2 bases of the junction left unmatched. There are 13 residues in the CDR3. Germline V gene lookup returns CDR1 LGHDT and CDR2 YNNKEL (reference sequence). The CDR3 DNA sequence: TGTGCCAGCAGCCAAGGACTAGCCGATGAGCAGTTCTTC. This encodes CASSQGLADEQFF.

V is TRBV19 and J is TRBJ1-1; tentatively, D is TRBD1 (6 bases). Germline CDR1 LNHDA, CDR2 SQIVND (reference sequence). The germline V and J ends were trimmed by 7 bases and 5 bases, with 14 bases remaining between them. The CDR3 length is 13 residues. CDR3 region: CASTNRDKTEAFF. The DNA for the CDR3 is TGTGCCAGTACCAACCGGGACAAAACTGAAGCTTTCTTT.

This chain links TRBV7-2 with TRBJ2-1, with TRBD2 identical over 9 bases. Losses at the gene ends were 2 bases for V and 7 bases for J; bases not matched to a gene: 15. The CDR3 is 18 residues long. Per the germline V gene, CDR1 is SGHTA and CDR2 is FQGNSA. DNA for the CDR3: TGTGCCAGCAGCTTAATTAGCGGGAGAAATGAGCCGCTTAATGAGCAGTTCTTC. Amino acid sequence: CASSLISGRNEPLNEQFF.

This clone was seen only a few times. This rearrangement joins TRBV3-1 (or the pseudogene TRBV3-2) to TRBJ1-2, with no clear D. CDR3 length: 14 residues. The V gene's germline CDR1 is LGHDT and CDR2 YNNKEL (reference sequence). V was cut by 2 bases and J by 2 bases, with 9 bases left in between. As DNA, the CDR3 is TGTGCCAGCAGCCAATGGACGGGAAACTATGGCTACACCTTC. Translated: CASSQWTGNYGYTF.

V is TRBV4-1 and J is TRBJ1-4; unclear D gene. With 0 bases removed from V and 8 bases from J, the gap between germline ends came to 4 bases. Germline V gene lookup returns CDR1 MGHRA and CDR2 YSYEKL. The CDR3 loop spans 12 amino acids. CDR3 DNA sequence: TGCGCCAGCAGCCAAGAAAGGGAAAAACTGTTTTTT. It translates to CASSQEREKLFF.

The chain is built from TRBV18 and TRBJ2-7, with D maybe TRBD2 (5 bases). Trimming removed 4 bases from V and 4 bases from J, with 11 bases in between. The CDR3 extends over 13 amino acids. CDR1 and CDR2 (germline): KGHSH, LQKENI. The CDR3 DNA follows: TGTGCCAGCTCACTCACTAGAGAATACGAGCAGTACGTC. This gives the protein CASSLTREYEQYV.

The chain uses TRBV6-1 and TRBJ2-3, with 10 bases lining up with TRBD2. Germline CDR1 and CDR2: MNHNS and SASEGT. Trimming took 2 bases from V and 4 from J; bases not matched to a gene: 3. CDR3 length: 15 amino acids. DNA for the CDR3: TGTGCCAGCAGTGAAACTAGCGGGAAAGCAGATACGCAGTATTTT. This encodes CASSETSGKADTQYF.

This sequence joins TRBV5-1 and TRBJ2-1; 10 bases are shared with TRBD1. This CDR3 has 15 residues. Losses at the gene ends were 4 bases for V and 7 bases for J; bases not matched to a gene: 8. Germline V CDR1 and CDR2: SGHRS, YFSETQ. The CDR3 is CASSGEDRGTNEQFF. The CDR3 region has the DNA TGCGCCAGCAGCGGGGAGGACAGGGGGACGAATGAGCAGTTCTTC.

J is TRBJ2-7 and V is TRBV11-3; D possibly uses TRBD1 or TRBD2 (5 bases each). The CDR3 runs 15 residues. The V end lost 1 base, the J end lost 0 bases, and 10 bases lay between the germline ends. Germline CDR1 and CDR2: SGHNT and YENEEA. The CDR3 sequence: CASSLVGTDSYEQYF. The CDR3 DNA follows: TGTGCCAGCAGCTTAGTGGGGACGGACTCCTACGAGCAGTACTTC.

The V gene is TRBV20-1, the J gene TRBJ2-4; a possible D gene is TRBD1 (6 bases). Germline V CDR1 and CDR2: DFQATT, SNEGSKA (reference sequence). The CDR3 spans 11 residues. Deletions cut 3 bases from V and 9 bases from J, with 9 bases between. CDR3 nucleotides: TGCAGTGCTAGCCTACAGGGCATTCAGTACTTC. Its translation: CSASLQGIQYF.

The rearrangement joins TRBV5-4 to TRBJ2-3, with 10 bases aligning to TRBD2. The CDR3 totals 15 residues. Germline V gene sequence: CDR1 SGHNT, CDR2 YYREEE (reference sequence). Trimming took 4 bases from V and 0 from J; bases not matched to a gene: 2. CDR3 region: CASSLGLASTDTQYF. CDR3 DNA: TGTGCCAGCAGCCTGGGACTAGCGAGCACAGATACGCAGTATTTT.

The chain has TRBV7-2 and TRBJ1-1; possibly TRBD1 for D (5 bases). Germline V lookup: CDR1 SGHTA, CDR2 FQGNSA. The CDR3 sequence is 14 residues long. V gave up 1 base and J gave up 7 bases, with 13 bases separating them. This chain's CDR3 is CASSLVVSGGEAFF. The CDR3, as DNA: TGTGCCAGCAGCTTAGTGGTCTCTGGGGGTGAAGCTTTCTTT. Combining the CDR3 with reference TRBV7-2 and TRBJ1-1 gives the whole variable domain GAGVSQSPSNKVTEKGKDVELRCDPISGHTALYWYRQSLGQGLEFLIYFQGNSAPDKSGLPSDRFSAERTGGSVSTLTIQRTQQEDSAVYLCASSLVVSGGEAFFGQGTRLTVV.

V is TRBV2 and J is TRBJ1-2, with no clear D. This CDR3 region has 17 residues. Germline lookup yields CDR1 SNHLY and CDR2 FYNNEI. V gave up 5 bases and J gave up 4 bases, with 23 bases separating them. The CDR3 region is CASSLMAPKKLSYGYTF. The DNA for the CDR3 is TGTGCCAGCAGTTTAATGGCCCCGAAGAAACTAAGCTATGGCTACACCTTC.

Written as DNA, the CDR3 is TGTGCCAGCAGCCCGACCCAACTGACCCTCCACTTT. Protein: CASSPTQLTLHF. This chain uses TRBV12-3 or TRBV12-4 with TRBJ1-6, with D unresolved. The V gene lost 6 bases and the J gene lost 14 bases, with 14 bases spanning the gap. The CDR3 has 12 amino acids.

The J gene is TRBJ1-5, the V gene TRBV6-6, with D hard to call. Trimming pared 7 bases from V and 2 bases from J, leaving 9 bases between. CDR3 length: 13 residues. Germline assignment: CDR1 MNHNY and CDR2 SVGAGI (reference sequence). CDR3 bases: TGTGCCAGCACCCTTAACCGCAATCAGCCCCAGCATTTT. Its translation: CASTLNRNQPQHF.

This sequence joins TRBV30 and TRBJ2-3, with D possibly being TRBD2 (5 bases). There are 15 residues in the CDR3. The ends were cut back, 2 bases at V and 7 bases at J, with 19 bases in the middle. Per the germline V gene, CDR1 is GTSNPN and CDR2 is SVGIG (reference sequence). CDR3 coding DNA: TGTGCCTGGAGTCCACCGCGGGCGGGTGGAAATACGCAGTATTTT. It yields the protein CAWSPPRAGGNTQYF.

This clone came up once. The rearrangement links TRBV7-9 to TRBJ1-2, with D unresolved. The CDR3 contains 17 residues. The V gene's germline CDR1 is SEHNR and CDR2 FQNEAQ (reference sequence). V shed 5 bases and J shed 2 bases, with 21 bases lying between them. The CDR3, as DNA: TGTGCCAGCAGCCGAAAGGGCCAGGCTGAACCAAACTATGGCTACACCTTC. Its protein product is CASSRKGQAEPNYGYTF.